The present entry profiles one TCR beta chain with its context. Its target is not known. The record originates from a study of cytomegalovirus exposure and HLA in healthy donors. About the research overall: Earlier work reported 117 million unique TCR beta sequences from about 170 million T cells. Study results and limitations: Cytomegalovirus-associated TCR beta chains were listed, numbering 150 to 200.

A multiplex PCR was run with 60 Vbeta primers and 13 Jbeta primers. Clones were read by immunoSEQ multiplex PCR, and TCRdb kept only the in-frame ones, dropping some. The sample lists a few hundred thousand clones; roughly 80% were seen once. The V gene end was trimmed by 6 bases and the J gene end by 0 bases; junction bases not matched to a gene: 9. CDR3 length: 16 amino acids. Germline lookup yields CDR1 MNHNS and CDR2 SASEGT. The sample taken for sequencing was PBMCs. V gene TRBV6-1 combines with J gene TRBJ2-3, with 7 bases lining up with TRBD1. The TCR originated in a man in his forties or fifties in good health and CMV-seronegative. The CDR3 nucleotides are TGTGCCAGCAGGGAAACAGGGGTCCCTAGCACAGATACGCAGTATTTT. Translating gives CASRETGVPSTDTQYF.